The next 28 T cell receptor beta chains were all read from a single sample in a study of T cells after yellow fever vaccination. MiXCR was run by TCRdb on the 5' RACE reads, yielding one entry per CDR3 protein. There are 150,000 or so distinct CDR3 sequences in the sample; around 9.3% occur only once, and about a third lies in the top ten. The sample was CD8+ T cells sorted from PBMCs, taken 45 days after the yellow fever booster vaccination. Receptor source: a man younger than 35 who received the YFV17D yellow fever vaccine.

The table lists this clonotype with a few counts. The chain couples TRBV6-5 to TRBJ2-3, with TRBD1 matching over 7 bases. Germline V gives CDR1 MNHEY, CDR2 SVGAGI. This CDR3 has 12 residues. After removal of 5 bases from V and 5 bases from J, the junction contained 1 base not matched to a gene. CDR3 sequence reads: CASSPGGDTQYF. The CDR3 DNA reads TGTGCCAGCAGTCCAGGGGGAGATACGCAGTATTTT.

This clonotype was found many times. This chain uses TRBV4-3 with TRBJ2-7; the D gene is possibly TRBD2 (5 bases). The CDR3 is 15 residues long. Trimming took 3 bases from V and 0 from J, leaving 12 bases between them. Germline lookup yields CDR1 LGHNA and CDR2 YSLEER. CDR3 region: CASSQLATSSYEQYF. DNA of the CDR3: TGCGCCAGCAGCCAGCTAGCTACGAGCTCCTACGAGCAGTACTTC.

The V call is TRBV28, the J call TRBJ1-5; D ambiguous. Germline values: CDR1 MDHEN, CDR2 SYDVKM. The V end lost 3 bases, the J end lost 0 bases, and 9 bases lay between the germline ends. This CDR3 spans 15 amino acids. Written as DNA, the CDR3 is TGTGCCAGCAGTTTTATGGGGAGTAGCAATCAGCCCCAGCATTTT. As protein: CASSFMGSSNQPQHF.

This clonotype was counted between two and nine times. The V gene is TRBV4-1, the J gene TRBJ1-1; 7 positions match TRBD1. This CDR3 contains 13 residues. Germline values: CDR1 MGHRA, CDR2 YSYEKL. J was trimmed by 3 bases and V by 4 bases; bases with no gene match: 2. The CDR3 DNA sequence: TGCGCCAGCAGCCGACAGGGATACACTGAAGCTTTCTTT. Translating it yields CASSRQGYTEAFF.

The gene calls are TRBV7-9 and TRBJ2-2; TRBD1 agrees at 9 bases. V dropped 4 bases and J dropped 4; count of bases not matched to a gene: 7. Germline CDR1 SEHNR, CDR2 FQNEAQ (reference sequence). There are 16 residues in the CDR3. The CDR3 is CASSSRPTGGTGELFF. CDR3 DNA sequence: TGTGCCAGCAGCTCACGCCCGACAGGGGGCACCGGGGAGCTGTTTTTT.

J is TRBJ2-1 and V is TRBV24-1, with TRBD1 matching 11 bases. This CDR3 comprises 14 residues. Germline trimming cut 6 bases from V and 9 bases from J; bases unmatched to any gene: 6. CDR1 is KGHDR and CDR2 is SFDVKD in the germline V gene. Here the CDR3 reads CATSRDRGTCEQFF. The CDR3 coding sequence is TGTGCCACCAGTCGGGACAGGGGGACGTGTGAGCAGTTCTTC.

This chain connects TRBV6-5 to TRBJ2-5, with D possibly matching TRBD2 (7 bases). This CDR3 spans 14 amino acids. V was pared by 5 bases and J by 6 bases, with 16 bases between. Germline V CDR1 and CDR2: MNHEY, SVGAGI. The CDR3 is CASSLGGPTQTQYF. DNA of the CDR3: TGTGCCAGCAGTCTCGGGGGGCCCACACAGACCCAGTACTTC.

In this sample, this clonotype turned up many times. This chain joins TRBV7-9 and TRBJ2-7, with D possibly being TRBD2 (5 bases). This CDR3 is 12 amino acids long. Germline V gene data show CDR1 as SEHNR and CDR2 as FQNEAQ (reference sequence). The CDR3 sequence: CASSFGLGPDDV. CDR3 in DNA: TGTGCCAGCAGCTTCGGACTCGGGCCTGACGATGTC.

This clonotype has a handful of counts. The genes are TRBV4-2 and TRBJ2-5; D uncertain. The germline V and J ends were trimmed by 0 bases and 4 bases, with 6 bases remaining between them. Germline V gene sequence: CDR1 LGHNA, CDR2 YNFKEQ. The CDR3 has 13 amino acids. CDR3 nucleotide sequence: TGTGCCAGCAGCCAAGATTATGGAGAGACCCAGTACTTC. It translates to CASSQDYGETQYF.

The chain carries TRBV11-2 and TRBJ2-5, with D maybe TRBD1 (5 bases). V was pared by 5 bases and J by 4 bases, with 20 bases between. The CDR3 is 16 amino acids. Germline loops: CDR1 SGHAT, CDR2 FQNNGV. CDR3 sequence reads: CASSVIPPRAGETQYF. CDR3 sequence (DNA): TGTGCCAGCAGCGTCATTCCCCCCAGGGCAGGAGAGACCCAGTACTTC. The variable domain in full, with the rest retrieved from reference TRBV11-2 and TRBJ2-5, is EAGVAQSPRYKIIEKRQSVAFWCNPISGHATLYWYQQILGQGPKLLIQFQNNGVVDDSQLPKDRFSAERLKGVDSTLKIQPAKLEDSAVYLCASSVIPPRAGETQYFGPGTRLLVL.

There are a few counts of this clonotype. The chain links TRBV7-6 to TRBJ2-3; TRBD2 aligns across 10 bases. Germline V CDR1 and CDR2: SGHVS, FNYEAQ. The CDR3 is 18 residues long. V dropped 0 bases and J dropped 4; count of bases not matched to a gene: 10. The CDR3 nucleotides are TGTGCCAGCAGCTTAGCGGGGCTAGCGGGGGATGTTGCAGATACGCAGTATTTT. This translates into CASSLAGLAGDVADTQYF.

This clonotype was found many times. The chain employs TRBV7-9 and TRBJ2-5; D not resolved. This CDR3 region has 15 residues. V was trimmed by 5 bases and J by 1 base, leaving 14 bases between them. CDR1 is SEHNR and CDR2 is FQNEAQ in the germline V gene (reference sequence). Written as DNA, the CDR3 is TGTGCCAGCAGCAGGAGTCAGCGAAGCCAAGAGACCCAGTACTTC. Translation: CASSRSQRSQETQYF.

This clonotype has more than one count but fewer than ten. The chain couples TRBV4-3 to TRBJ2-7; 8 bases align to TRBD1. V lost 4 bases to trimming and J lost 2 bases; unmatched junction nucleotides: 1. Germline V gene data show CDR1 as LGHNA and CDR2 as YSLEER. This CDR3 region has 13 residues. The CDR3 nucleotides are TGCGCCAGCAGCCGGGACAGGACCTACGAGCAGTACTTC. Protein: CASSRDRTYEQYF.

The table lists this clonotype with a few counts. The chain is built from TRBV10-3 and TRBJ2-7, with D tentatively TRBD2 (6 bases). CDR1 is ENHRY, CDR2 SYGVKD, per germline. The CDR3 consists of 13 residues. Between the trimmed V and J ends, which lost 2 bases and 4 bases, there was a span of 9 bases. The CDR3, as DNA: TGTGCCATCAGTGAGGGAGGGAGGTACGAGCAGTACGTC. Its protein product is CAISEGGRYEQYV.

This clonotype was detected a few times. The gene calls are TRBV27 and TRBJ1-1; tentative D call: TRBD1 (5 bases). This CDR3 contains 11 residues. The germline V and J ends were trimmed by 2 bases and 11 bases, with 9 bases remaining between them. Per the germline V gene, CDR1 is MNHEY and CDR2 is SMNVEV (reference sequence). CDR3 nucleotides: TGTGCCAGCAGTTTAGGGGGTGACGCTTTCTTT. This encodes CASSLGGDAFF.

This clonotype has just a few counts. The V gene is TRBV27, the J gene TRBJ2-7; no reliable D call. Trimming stripped 8 bases from V and 2 bases from J, with 19 bases between. CDR1 MNHEY and CDR2 SMNVEV come from the germline V gene (reference sequence). The CDR3 totals 15 residues. The CDR3: CASGITSLGAYEQYF. The CDR3 coding sequence is TGTGCCAGCGGGATCACCTCCCTCGGCGCCTACGAGCAGTACTTC.

Concerning this clonotype: One end of the junction does not line up with germline, which may come from a read error. The chain couples TRBV4-1 to TRBJ2-1; TRBD2 agrees at 11 bases. There are 15 residues in the CDR3. Germline values: CDR1 MGHRA, CDR2 YSYEKL. CDR3 nucleotide sequence: TGCGCCAGCAGCCAGCTAGCGGGGGGTTACATTGAGCAGTTCTTC. It translates to CASSQLAGGYIEQFF.

This clonotype was seen more than once but under ten times. The chain is built from TRBV15 and TRBJ1-5, with unresolved D. CDR1 and CDR2 from the germline V gene are LNHNV and YYDKDF (reference sequence). This CDR3 comprises 15 residues. V gave up 0 bases and J gave up 7 bases, with 13 bases separating them. CDR3 sequence: CATSRDRGSGQPQHF. The CDR3 nucleotides are TGTGCCACCAGCAGAGATCGGGGTAGTGGACAGCCCCAGCATTTT.

In this sample, this clonotype turned up a few times. The chain links TRBV6-5 to TRBJ2-1; TRBD2 matches at 8 bases. The trim removed 0 bases at V and 7 bases at J, leaving 17 bases unmatched. The CDR3 consists of 19 residues. CDR1 and CDR2 from the germline V gene are MNHEY and SVGAGI. Here the CDR3 reads CASSYSSYGGGLGGNEQFF. CDR3 nucleotide sequence: TGTGCCAGCAGTTACTCGTCATACGGGGGGGGCCTTGGTGGGAATGAGCAGTTCTTC.

The chain recombines TRBV6-2 or TRBV6-3 with TRBJ2-7; no clear D gene. V was shortened by 0 bases and J by 2 bases, with 11 bases between the two germline ends. Per germline, CDR1 MNHEY and CDR2 SVGEGT. The CDR3 has 15 residues. CDR3 sequence reads: CASSYSKSVPYEQYV. CDR3 DNA: TGTGCCAGCAGTTACTCGAAGTCGGTTCCCTACGAGCAGTACGTC.

The genes are TRBV6-6 and TRBJ2-3, with TRBD2 matching over 7 bases. The CDR3 consists of 14 residues. V shed 6 bases, J shed 0 bases, and the junction held 3 bases outside the gene matches. The germline V gene has CDR1 MNHNY and CDR2 SVGAGI (reference sequence). CDR3 residues: CASRGLSSTDTQYF. Written as DNA, the CDR3 is TGTGCCAGCAGGGGACTATCTAGCACAGATACGCAGTATTTT.

This clonotype was recorded at least ten times. The genes are TRBV4-2 and TRBJ2-4; 12 bases are a match to TRBD2. CDR3 length equals 18 residues. The V gene's germline CDR1 is LGHNA and CDR2 YNFKEQ. Trimming removed 0 bases from V and 3 bases from J; junction bases left unmatched: 6. The DNA of the CDR3 is TGTGCCAGCAGCCAAGACTGGGCTAGCGGGGGGGTCAAAAACATTCAGTACTTC. It specifies CASSQDWASGGVKNIQYF.

The table lists this clonotype with a few counts. The V gene is TRBV12-3 or TRBV12-4, the J gene TRBJ2-1; 7 bases align to TRBD2. After removal of 3 bases from V and 7 bases from J, the junction contained 18 bases not matched to a gene. The CDR3 has 18 residues. CDR3: CASSFYAEATSPPNEQFF. DNA of the CDR3: TGTGCCAGCAGTTTCTACGCGGAAGCGACTAGCCCCCCGAATGAGCAGTTCTTC.

This clonotype showed up many times. This chain connects TRBV4-1 to TRBJ2-7; 8 nucleotides agree with TRBD1. Germline V lookup: CDR1 MGHRA, CDR2 YSYEKL. The CDR3 is 17 amino acids. Trimming took 1 base from V and 2 from J; bases not matched to a gene: 10. The CDR3 DNA sequence: TGCGCCAGCAGCCAAGCTGGGCCGGGACAGGCGGCCTACGAGCAGTACTTC. It translates to CASSQAGPGQAAYEQYF.

This clonotype was observed a few times. This chain connects TRBV27 to TRBJ2-2; D is uncertain. Trimming removed 6 bases from V and 3 bases from J, with 14 bases in between. CDR1 is MNHEY and CDR2 is SMNVEV in the germline V gene (reference sequence). The CDR3 runs to 15 residues. The CDR3 sequence: CASSNSGIYTGELFF. The CDR3, as DNA: TGTGCCAGCAGCAACTCAGGAATATACACCGGGGAGCTGTTTTTT.

In its sample, this clonotype was seen many times. In DNA form, the CDR3 reads TGTGCCAGCAGCCAAGAGTCGGGGTATCAGCCCCAGCATTTT. It encodes CASSQESGYQPQHF. V is TRBV3-1 and J is TRBJ1-5, with D unclear. This CDR3 is 14 amino acids long. From germline, CDR1 is LGHDT and CDR2 YNNKEL (reference sequence). V was clipped by 0 bases and J by 5 bases, with 8 bases between them.

In its sample, this clonotype was seen a few times. The V gene is TRBV12-3 or TRBV12-4, the J gene TRBJ2-7, with TRBD1 as a possible D gene (6 bases). The CDR3 loop spans 13 amino acids. Deletions cut 3 bases from V and 6 bases from J, with 12 bases between. Written as DNA, the CDR3 is TGTGCCAGCAGTTTTAGGACAGTCAGCGAGCAGTACTTC. It translates to CASSFRTVSEQYF.

There are a few counts of this clonotype. The CDR3 loop reads CASSQGGGLDSPYGYTF. The CDR3, as DNA: TGTGCCAGCAGCCAAGGCGGGGGCCTCGACAGCCCCTATGGCTACACCTTC. The gene calls are TRBV4-2 and TRBJ1-2, with D perhaps TRBD1 (6 bases). This CDR3 spans 17 amino acids. Germline V gene data show CDR1 as LGHNA and CDR2 as YNFKEQ. V was trimmed by 1 base and J by 4 bases, leaving 19 bases between them.